This T cell receptor (beta chain) was recovered during a study of PD-L1 blockade in urothelial cancer. In the study overall: Prior regimens of chemotherapy numbered 0 to 3 per patient. Reported median T cell count for blood samples was about 150,000. Study-level points and caveats: It was durable-benefit patients whose tumor-associated blood clones expanded more at 3 weeks.

This clone was detected a few times. What it binds is unknown. Synthetically made TCR analog templates were put into each PCR as spikes. TCRdb keeps only in-frame clones here, not all; method: immunoSEQ multiplex PCR. The sample lists 30,000 to 40,000 clones, approximately 80% seen once, with approximately 14% in the top ten. The CDR3 is 15 amino acids. Germline V CDR1 and CDR2: LNHDA, SQIVND (reference sequence). V dropped 4 bases and J dropped 1 base, with 14 bases sitting between them. The time point is: pretreatment peripheral blood. The sequencing used PBMCs, collected around atezolizumab (anti-PD-L1) treatment. The sequence was collected from a man in his sixties with urothelial cancer. V is TRBV19 and J is TRBJ2-7; D perhaps matches TRBD1 (6 bases). CDR3 in DNA: TGTGCCAGTAGTACATCCGGGACAAAATCCTACGAGCAGTACTTC. Amino acid sequence: CASSTSGTKSYEQYF.